The T cell receptor beta chain described here comes from a study of regulatory and conventional T cells in RAG deficiency. Genomic DNA came from blood conventional CD4+ T cells gated CD25-low CD127-high. V was shortened by 4 bases and J by 0 bases, with 9 bases between the two germline ends. The CDR3 covers 14 residues. CDR1 is SGHAT and CDR2 is FQNNGV in the germline V gene. In this sample, this clone turned up once. Clones were sequenced by immunoSEQ multiplex PCR, and TCRdb holds only the in-frame ones, with some missing. The sample contains 45,000 or so clones, 90% of which appear only once. The sample was also linked to a second study, of regulatory T cells. That paper notes: Primers: 52 TRBV forward and 13 TRBJ reverse.

This receptor was identified in a human donor in good health. The chain uses TRBV11-2 and TRBJ1-2; D possibly corresponds to TRBD1 (6 bases). Sequencing was carried out using CD4+ effector T cells sorted from blood. The CDR3 region has the DNA TGTGCCAGCAGCTACAGGGTTGCTAACTATGGCTACACCTTC. Translation: CASSYRVANYGYTF.